This T cell receptor (beta chain) was recovered during a study of blood T cell repertoires in COVID-19. Across the whole study: Italy, Spain and the United States were the sources of the convalescent and acute COVID-19 samples.

This study enrolled people aged about 18 to 100 from around 25 US geographic areas. Allocation to cohorts depended on clinical history reported by the participants. All recovered Cohort 3 donors got two negative PCRs, got clearance, or saw symptom resolution. The CDR3 length is 15 residues. CDR1 SGHRS and CDR2 YFSETQ come from the germline V gene. J was trimmed by 4 bases and V by 2 bases; bases with no gene match: 8. In this sample, this clone turned up a few times. The assay was immunoSEQ multiplex PCR, and TCRdb's table has in-frame clones only and misses some. The profile shows about 280,000 clones, 85% of them singletons.

The chain links TRBV5-1 to TRBJ1-1; 7 bases map to TRBD1. Sequencing input: PBMCs or T cells enriched from blood (not recorded which). This TCR was recovered from a woman aged 50 to 60 who had recovered from COVID-19. The CDR3: CASSFDRVSGTEAFF. The CDR3 DNA sequence: TGCGCCAGCAGCTTCGACAGGGTGTCGGGCACTGAAGCTTTCTTT.